The 23 T cell receptor beta chains given below trace back to one sample, sequenced in a study of shared clonotypes between healthy human individuals. Here immunoSEQ multiplex PCR was the method, and the copy in TCRdb shows in-frame clones only, minus some. Found here are around 1,000,000 clones, roughly 77% of them singletons; the top ten hold roughly 0.82%. Sequencing input: memory CD4+ T cells from PBMCs. Subset given: CD45RA-negative fraction. The origin of the receptors is a man between 18 and 35 years old in good health. Some clones in this sample may be carry-over from other donors' samples.

The rearrangement joins TRBV6-1 to TRBJ1-3; D gene ambiguous. V lost 7 bases and J lost 0, with 10 bases in between. This CDR3 comprises 14 residues. Germline values: CDR1 MNHNS, CDR2 SASEGT. DNA for the CDR3: TGTGCCAGCATCTACGCAAGCTCTGGAAACACCATATATTTT. It codes for CASIYASSGNTIYF.

This chain connects TRBV5-4 to TRBJ2-7; possibly TRBD1 for D (6 bases). Germline values: CDR1 SGHNT, CDR2 YYREEE (reference sequence). This CDR3 spans 14 amino acids. V lost 2 bases and J 2 bases, leaving 11 bases between the germline ends. The CDR3 nucleotides read TGTGCCAGCAGCTTAAGACAGGCTCCCTACGAGCAGTACTTC. This sequence encodes CASSLRQAPYEQYF.

This clone was seen a few times. The chain employs TRBV9 and TRBJ1-1; TRBD1 is a possible D gene (5 bases). The CDR3 loop spans 16 amino acids. The V end lost 4 bases, the J end lost 0 bases, and 16 bases lay between the germline ends. Germline CDR1 SGDLS, CDR2 YYNGEE. Here the CDR3 reads CASSPVVGTVNTEAFF. The DNA for the CDR3 is TGTGCCAGCAGCCCGGTTGTGGGGACGGTGAACACTGAAGCTTTCTTT.

V gene TRBV11-2 combines with J gene TRBJ2-2, with D maybe TRBD2 (6 bases). V was shortened by 5 bases and J by 4 bases, with 11 bases between the two germline ends. Germline V gene data show CDR1 as SGHAT and CDR2 as FQNNGV. This CDR3 region has 14 residues. The CDR3 protein is CASSPERVTGELFF. The DNA of the CDR3 is TGTGCCAGCAGCCCCGAGCGGGTCACCGGGGAGCTGTTTTTT.

The CDR3 nucleotides read TGTGCCACAAGCACGCAGGGGGACGGTGAAGCTTTCTTT. Translated: CATSTQGDGEAFF. V usage is TRBV7-9 and J usage is TRBJ1-1; 7 bases agree with TRBD1. With 10 bases clipped from V and 7 bases from J, the junction kept 12 bases outside the gene matches. The CDR3 length is 13 residues. Germline loops: CDR1 SEHNR, CDR2 FQNEAQ (reference sequence).

The V gene is TRBV7-2, the J gene TRBJ2-3; tentative D call: TRBD1 (5 bases). Germline CDR1 SGHTA, CDR2 FQGNSA. This CDR3 has 16 amino acids. V gave up 5 bases and J gave up 3 bases, with 18 bases separating them. The CDR3: CASSPRRPGRTDTQYF. DNA of the CDR3: TGTGCCAGCAGCCCACGTCGCCCAGGGCGGACAGATACGCAGTATTTT.

The gene calls are TRBV25-1 and TRBJ2-7; 9 nucleotides align to TRBD1. J lost 7 bases, V lost 3 bases, and 4 bases had no gene match. CDR1 is MGHDK and CDR2 is SYGVNS in the germline V gene. There are 13 residues in the CDR3. The CDR3 protein is CASSEVGQGEQYF. CDR3 DNA: TGTGCCAGCAGTGAGGTAGGACAGGGGGAGCAGTACTTC.

This chain links TRBV30 with TRBJ2-3; the D gene is possibly TRBD2 (5 bases). This CDR3 is built from 15 residues. Trimming removed 2 bases at V and 0 bases at J, with 12 bases between. CDR1 and CDR2 from the germline V gene are GTSNPN and SVGIG (reference sequence). The CDR3, as DNA: TGTGCCTGGAGTACGAGCGGTACTAGCACAGATACGCAGTATTTT. Protein: CAWSTSGTSTDTQYF.

V gene TRBV28 combines with J gene TRBJ1-2; unclear D gene. This CDR3 has 14 residues. The ends were cut back, 7 bases at V and 4 bases at J, with 16 bases in the middle. The V gene's germline CDR1 is MDHEN and CDR2 SYDVKM. CDR3 region: CASTDFGGPYGYTF. The CDR3 DNA follows: TGTGCCAGCACCGATTTTGGCGGGCCCTATGGCTACACCTTC.

With respect to this clone: The sample holds other DNA sequences that translate to the same CDR3. Here the CDR3 reads CASSQDLDQPQHF. CDR3 DNA sequence: TGCGCCAGCAGCCAAGATCTAGATCAGCCCCAGCATTTT. The chain recombines TRBV4-3 with TRBJ1-5, with D unresolved. Germline V gene sequence: CDR1 LGHNA, CDR2 YSLEER. V was clipped by 0 bases and J by 5 bases, with 5 bases between them. This CDR3 is built from 13 residues.

The rearrangement joins TRBV30 to TRBJ1-3, with 10 bases aligning to TRBD1. The trim removed 5 bases at V and 7 bases at J, leaving 2 bases unmatched. The CDR3 is 12 amino acids. From germline, CDR1 is GTSNPN and CDR2 SVGIG (reference sequence). The CDR3 DNA is TGTGCCTGGGGGACAGGGGTGAACACCATATATTTT. Protein product: CAWGTGVNTIYF.

V usage is TRBV7-6 and J usage is TRBJ2-2; 9 positions match TRBD1. CDR1 is SGHVS and CDR2 is FNYEAQ in the germline V gene. V lost 4 bases to trimming and J lost 4 bases; unmatched junction nucleotides: 7. CDR3 length: 16 amino acids. The CDR3 DNA reads as TGTGCCAGCAGCTCATACGGGACAGGGCTCACCGGGGAGCTGTTTTTT. Translation: CASSSYGTGLTGELFF.

The genes are TRBV10-3 and TRBJ2-7, with 7 bases aligning to TRBD1. CDR3 length: 12 residues. Germline lookup yields CDR1 ENHRY and CDR2 SYGVKD. The junction had 1 base not matched to a gene; V was cut back by 6 bases and J by 2 bases. The CDR3 DNA reads TGTGCCATCAGACAGGGGACCTACGAGCAGTACTTC. As protein: CAIRQGTYEQYF.

The rearrangement uses TRBV5-4 and TRBJ2-7, with 8 bases that match TRBD2. Per the germline V gene, CDR1 is SGHNT and CDR2 is YYREEE (reference sequence). Germline trimming cut 4 bases from V and 0 bases from J; bases unmatched to any gene: 12. This CDR3 region has 17 residues. The CDR3 bases are TGTGCCAGCAGCAGGGGCACTAGCGGAGGCAGCTCCTACGAGCAGTACTTC. It codes for CASSRGTSGGSSYEQYF.

The chain recombines TRBV29-1 with TRBJ2-1; weak D call: TRBD1 (6 bases). From germline, CDR1 is SQVTM and CDR2 ANQGSEA. The CDR3 spans 13 residues. V shed 6 bases and J shed 5 bases, with 14 bases lying between them. CDR3 protein: CSVAKGDHNEQFF. In nucleotides, the CDR3 is TGCAGCGTCGCCAAGGGGGACCACAATGAGCAGTTCTTC.

This chain connects TRBV9 to TRBJ1-5; D call uncertain. Germline V gene data show CDR1 as SGDLS and CDR2 as YYNGEE. The CDR3 loop spans 14 amino acids. Between the trimmed V and J ends, which lost 0 bases and 3 bases, there was a span of 7 bases. Written as DNA, the CDR3 is TGTGCCAGCAGCGTAGCGGGGAACAATCAGCCCCAGCATTTT. Translation gives CASSVAGNNQPQHF.

This clone showed up many times. The gene calls are TRBV6-1 and TRBJ2-7; TRBD1 matches 8 bases. There are 14 residues in the CDR3. The V gene's germline CDR1 is MNHNS and CDR2 SASEGT. The ends lost 5 bases at V and 5 bases at J; junction bases unmatched: 8. CDR3 sequence (DNA): TGTGCCAGCAGTCCCCGGACAGGGACGGACGAGCAGTACTTC. As protein: CASSPRTGTDEQYF.

This clone was observed a single time. The chain has TRBV7-6 and TRBJ2-7; D might be TRBD1 (6 bases). The CDR3 length is 14 residues. Germline CDR1 and CDR2: SGHVS and FNYEAQ. V was cut by 7 bases and J by 0 bases, with 13 bases left in between. The CDR3 reads CASKPGHNSYEQYF. DNA of the CDR3: TGTGCCAGCAAACCGGGACACAACTCCTACGAGCAGTACTTC.

Ten or more counts support this clone. The same CDR3 also results from other DNA sequences found in this sample. The chain joins TRBV7-3 to TRBJ2-2; 10 bases match TRBD2. The CDR3 length is 14 residues. Per germline, CDR1 SGHTA and CDR2 FQGTGA. J gave up 6 bases and V 2 bases, and 0 bases lay outside the gene matches. The CDR3 DNA follows: TGTGCCAGCAGCTTACTAGCGGGAGCCGGGGAGCTGTTTTTT. Its translation is CASSLLAGAGELFF.

This clone was detected only a few times. The genes are TRBV27 and TRBJ2-7; D is possibly TRBD1 (5 bases). With 4 bases removed from V and 4 bases from J, the gap between germline ends came to 14 bases. The CDR3 contains 14 residues. The germline V gene has CDR1 MNHEY and CDR2 SMNVEV (reference sequence). The CDR3 spells CASSSTKGLYEQYF. The DNA for the CDR3 is TGTGCCAGCAGTTCAACCAAGGGGCTTTACGAGCAGTACTTC.

The chain is built from TRBV6-1 and TRBJ2-1; D remains ambiguous. Between the trimmed V and J ends, which lost 6 bases and 9 bases, there was a span of 15 bases. The CDR3 contains 13 residues. Germline CDR1 reads MNHNS; CDR2 reads SASEGT. CDR3 coding DNA: TGTGCCAGCAGCGCCCAGTGGGGTGTTGAGCAGTTCTTC. Translated: CASSAQWGVEQFF.

This chain joins TRBV7-3 and TRBJ2-2; TRBD1 matches 10 bases. V lost 2 bases and J lost 7; bases outside the gene matches: 4. The CDR3 sequence is 15 residues long. Germline lookup yields CDR1 SGHTA and CDR2 FQGTGA. The CDR3 loop reads CASSLQTGGIGELFF. CDR3 nucleotide sequence: TGTGCCAGCAGCTTACAGACAGGGGGCATCGGGGAGCTGTTTTTT.

This clone was observed a handful of times. This chain connects TRBV2 to TRBJ1-3; D is unresolved. The length of the CDR3 is 13 residues. Germline V CDR1 and CDR2: SNHLY, FYNNEI. The V end lost 7 bases, the J end lost 2 bases, and 9 bases lay between the germline ends. In DNA, the CDR3 is TGTGCCAGCACGGTAGGGCCTGGAAACACCATATATTTT. It specifies CASTVGPGNTIYF. The complete variable domain, with remaining parts taken from reference TRBV2 and TRBJ1-3, reads EPEVTQTPSHQVTQMGQEVILRCVPISNHLYFYWYRQILGQKVEFLVSFYNNEISEKSEIFDDQFSVERPDGSNFTLKIRSTKLEDSAMYFCASTVGPGNTIYFGEGSWLTVV.